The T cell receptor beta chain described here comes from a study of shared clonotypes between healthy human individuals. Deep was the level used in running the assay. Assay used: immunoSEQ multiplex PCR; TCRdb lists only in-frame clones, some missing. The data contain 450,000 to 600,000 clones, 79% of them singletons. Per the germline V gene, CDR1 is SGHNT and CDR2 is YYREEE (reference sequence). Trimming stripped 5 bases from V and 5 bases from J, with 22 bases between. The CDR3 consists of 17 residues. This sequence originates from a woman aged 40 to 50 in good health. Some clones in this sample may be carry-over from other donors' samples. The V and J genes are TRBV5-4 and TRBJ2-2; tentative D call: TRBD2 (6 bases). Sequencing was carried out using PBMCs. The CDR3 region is CASRRGDGAITTGELFF. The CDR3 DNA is TGTGCCAGCAGACGCGGGGACGGAGCAATAACAACCGGGGAGCTGTTTTTT. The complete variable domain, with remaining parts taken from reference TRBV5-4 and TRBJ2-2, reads ETGVTQSPTHLIKTRGQQVTLRCSSQSGHNTVSWYQQALGQGPQFIFQYYREEENGRGNFPPRFSGLQFPNYSSELNVNALELDDSALYLCASRRGDGAITTGELFFGEGSRLTVL.